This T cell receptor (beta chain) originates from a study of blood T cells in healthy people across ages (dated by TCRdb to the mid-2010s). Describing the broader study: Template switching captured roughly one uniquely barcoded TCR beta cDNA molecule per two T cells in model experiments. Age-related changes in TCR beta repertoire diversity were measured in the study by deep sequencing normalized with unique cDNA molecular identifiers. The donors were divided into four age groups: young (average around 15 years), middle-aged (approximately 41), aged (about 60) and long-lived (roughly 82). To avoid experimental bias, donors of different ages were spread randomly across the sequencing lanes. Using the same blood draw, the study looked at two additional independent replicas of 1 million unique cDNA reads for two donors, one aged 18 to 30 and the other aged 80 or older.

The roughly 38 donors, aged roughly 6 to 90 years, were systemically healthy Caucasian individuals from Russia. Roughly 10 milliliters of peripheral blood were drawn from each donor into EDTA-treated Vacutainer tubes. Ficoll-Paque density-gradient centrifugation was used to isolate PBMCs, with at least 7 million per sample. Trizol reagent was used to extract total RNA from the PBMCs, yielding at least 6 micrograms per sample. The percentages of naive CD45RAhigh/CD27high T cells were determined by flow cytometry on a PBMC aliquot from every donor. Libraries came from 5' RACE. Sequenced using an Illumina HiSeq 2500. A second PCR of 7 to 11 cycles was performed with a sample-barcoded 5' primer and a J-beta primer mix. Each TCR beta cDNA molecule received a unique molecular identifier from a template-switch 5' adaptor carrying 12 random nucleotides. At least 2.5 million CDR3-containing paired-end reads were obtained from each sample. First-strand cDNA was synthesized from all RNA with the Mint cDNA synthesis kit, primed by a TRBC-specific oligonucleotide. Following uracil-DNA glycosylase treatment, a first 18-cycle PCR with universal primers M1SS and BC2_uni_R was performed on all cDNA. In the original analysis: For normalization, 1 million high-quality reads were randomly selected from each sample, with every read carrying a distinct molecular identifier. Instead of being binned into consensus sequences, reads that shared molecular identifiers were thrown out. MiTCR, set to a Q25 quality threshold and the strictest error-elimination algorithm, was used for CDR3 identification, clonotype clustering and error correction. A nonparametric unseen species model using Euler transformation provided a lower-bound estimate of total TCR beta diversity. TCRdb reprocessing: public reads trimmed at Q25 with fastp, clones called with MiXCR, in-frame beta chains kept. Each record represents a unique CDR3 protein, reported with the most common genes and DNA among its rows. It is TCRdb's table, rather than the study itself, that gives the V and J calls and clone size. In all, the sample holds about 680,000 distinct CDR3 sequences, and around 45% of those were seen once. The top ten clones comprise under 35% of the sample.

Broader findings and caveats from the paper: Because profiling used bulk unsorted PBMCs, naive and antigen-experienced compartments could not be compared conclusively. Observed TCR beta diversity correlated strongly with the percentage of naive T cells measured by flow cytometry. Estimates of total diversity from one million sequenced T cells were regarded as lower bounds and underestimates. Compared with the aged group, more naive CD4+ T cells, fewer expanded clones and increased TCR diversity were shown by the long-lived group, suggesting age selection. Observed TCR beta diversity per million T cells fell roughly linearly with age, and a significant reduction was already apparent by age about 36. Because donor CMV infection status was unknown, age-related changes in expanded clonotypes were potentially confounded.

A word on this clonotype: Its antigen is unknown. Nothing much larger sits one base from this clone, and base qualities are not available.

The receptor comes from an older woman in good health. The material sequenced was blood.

CDR3 reads: CASNVVGVAETQYF. The DNA reads as follows: TGTGCCAGCAACGTGGTGGGGGTAGCGGAGACCCAGTACTTC. The chain is assembled from TRBV28 and TRBJ2-5, with the D gene possibly TRBD1 or TRBD2, each one fitting 5 bases. The germline V gene encodes CDR1 MDHEN and CDR2 SYDVKM. Trimming costs V 7 bases and J 5 bases, and their ends lie 17 bases apart. Its CDR3 holds 14 amino acids, cysteine through phenylalanine. Here the CDR3 DNA is all that survives: 42 bases in frame from base 1.